This entry is about one TCR beta chain. The antigen remains undetermined. Additional DNA sequences in this sample encode the identical CDR3. These data come from a study of shared clonotypes between healthy human individuals. At the level of the study: Each donor's CD4 naive and CD4 memory cells filled three plates apiece, CD8 naive two, and CD8 memory one. General study findings and limits: Inspection by rarefaction showed sorted-subset sequencing to be incomplete despite large depth.

A deep-level run was used for the assay. Using immunoSEQ multiplex PCR, the repertoire was profiled, and TCRdb retains in-frame clones only, with some absent. The data hold 2 million to 2.5 million clones, with more than 90% observed a single time. The CDR3 sequence is 13 residues long. Germline V gene data show CDR1 as GTSNPN and CDR2 as SVGIG (reference sequence). Germline trimming cut 3 bases from V and 7 bases from J; bases unmatched to any gene: 5. The TCR sequence derives from a man aged 18 to 29 in good health. The chain carries TRBV30 and TRBJ1-4; 7 bases are shared with TRBD1. Sequences were obtained from naive CD4+ T cells sorted from blood. Subset indicated: CD45RA+ positively selected. In DNA form, the CDR3 reads TGTGCCTGGAGGTCGCAGGGGGGTGAAAAACTGTTTTTT. Translated, it gives CAWRSQGGEKLFF.